The 20 T cell receptor beta chains reported below all come from one sample, sequenced in a study of T cells in localized non-small cell lung cancer. Clones were sequenced by immunoSEQ multiplex PCR, and TCRdb holds only the in-frame ones, with some missing. The data contain around 53,000 clones, less than 85% of them seen just once; the ten biggest clones take up around 4%. This specimen consisted of PBMCs, obtained before any cancer treatment. The receptors originated from a woman aged 40 to 75 with stage II lung adenocarcinoma.

V is TRBV9 and J is TRBJ1-1; a weak D match, TRBD1 (5 bases). CDR1 and CDR2 (germline): SGDLS, YYNGEE. V lost 3 bases and J 1 base, leaving 19 bases between the germline ends. The length of the CDR3 is 17 residues. CDR3 DNA sequence: TGTGCCAGCAGCGGTATGGGGGGTCGGTATGGGAACACTGAAGCTTTCTTT. Translating gives CASSGMGGRYGNTEAFF.

J is TRBJ2-5 and V is TRBV7-9; 13 bases agree with TRBD2. The germline gives CDR1 SEHNR, CDR2 FQNEAQ (reference sequence). V shed 8 bases and J 4 bases; nucleotides not matched to a gene: 10. This CDR3 contains 16 residues. The CDR3 region is CASGKGTSGVIETQYF. The CDR3 DNA follows: TGTGCCAGCGGTAAGGGGACTAGCGGGGTCATAGAGACCCAGTACTTC.

The chain links TRBV2 to TRBJ2-5, with 7 bases lining up with TRBD2. Losses at the gene ends were 5 bases for V and 5 bases for J; bases not matched to a gene: 8. Germline loops: CDR1 SNHLY, CDR2 FYNNEI. This CDR3 spans 14 amino acids. CDR3 sequence: CASSPKGGSETQYF. DNA for the CDR3: TGTGCCAGCAGTCCGAAGGGAGGGTCTGAGACCCAGTACTTC.

This clone was found a few times. The chain combines TRBV9 with TRBJ1-4; D gene uncertain. Trimming removed 3 bases at V and 8 bases at J, with 14 bases between. Germline loops: CDR1 SGDLS, CDR2 YYNGEE. This CDR3 spans 14 amino acids. CDR3 bases: TGTGCCAGCAGCGAGAGGGATGTAGAGGAAAAACTGTTTTTT. This gives the protein CASSERDVEEKLFF.

V usage is TRBV28 and J usage is TRBJ1-1, with 10 bases that match TRBD1. The germline V gene has CDR1 MDHEN and CDR2 SYDVKM. This CDR3 region has 13 residues. Unmatched junction bases numbered 6, after V lost 6 bases and J lost 8 bases. The CDR3 DNA follows: TGTGCCAGCAGGGGACAGGGGTGGATGGAAGCTTTCTTT. Encoded protein: CASRGQGWMEAFF. The full variable domain, rest sourced from reference TRBV28 and TRBJ1-1, is DVKVTQSSRYLVKRTGEKVFLECVQDMDHENMFWYRQDPGLGLRLIYFSYDVKMKEKGDIPEGYSVSREKKERFSLILESASTNQTSMYLCASRGQGWMEAFFGQGTRLTVV.

The chain links TRBV7-9 to TRBJ2-7; no reliable D call. Trimming removed 5 bases from V and 0 bases from J, with 11 bases in between. The germline V gene has CDR1 SEHNR and CDR2 FQNEAQ (reference sequence). CDR3 length: 14 amino acids. CDR3 sequence reads: CASSPDGSSYEQYF. CDR3 sequence (DNA): TGTGCCAGCAGCCCCGACGGTAGCTCCTACGAGCAGTACTTC. The full variable domain, its missing parts supplied by reference TRBV7-9 and TRBJ2-7, is DTGVSQNPRHKITKRGQNVTFRCDPISEHNRLYWYRQTLGQGPEFLTYFQNEAQLEKSRLLSDRFSAERPKGSFSTLEIQRTEQGDSAMYLCASSPDGSSYEQYFGPGTRLTVT.

The chain carries TRBV19 and TRBJ1-4; D is possibly TRBD1 (6 bases). Trimming stripped 6 bases from V and 8 bases from J, with 13 bases between. Germline CDR1 reads LNHDA; CDR2 reads SQIVND (reference sequence). The CDR3 covers 13 residues. The CDR3 bases are TGTGCCAGTAGGCAGGGGAAGAGCGAAAAACTGTTTTTT. This translates into CASRQGKSEKLFF.

The J gene is TRBJ1-5, the V gene TRBV7-8; no reliable D call. V was pared by 2 bases and J by 2 bases, with 16 bases between. CDR1 and CDR2 (germline): SGHVS, FQNEAQ. The CDR3 totals 17 residues. CDR3 in amino acids: CASSLSAVMRGNQPQHF. The CDR3 nucleotides are TGTGCCAGCAGCTTAAGTGCGGTGATGCGGGGCAATCAGCCCCAGCATTTT.

V and J are TRBV18 and TRBJ2-5; tentatively, D is TRBD2 (6 bases). Germline CDR1 reads KGHSH; CDR2 reads LQKENI. The CDR3 covers 15 residues. The ends were cut back, 3 bases at V and 6 bases at J, with 17 bases in the middle. CDR3 bases: TGTGCCAGCTCACCTTGGGGGGACTTAATAAAGACCCAGTACTTC. Amino acid sequence: CASSPWGDLIKTQYF.

This chain uses TRBV4-1 with TRBJ1-4, with D tentatively TRBD1 (6 bases). There are 18 residues in the CDR3. Per germline, CDR1 MGHRA and CDR2 YSYEKL. Trimming pared 4 bases from V and 3 bases from J, leaving 21 bases between. The DNA for the CDR3 is TGCGCCAGCAGCCCTCGGAGGGGGAGTAGCCAGTCTAATGAAAAACTGTTTTTT. Translated, it gives CASSPRRGSSQSNEKLFF.

V is TRBV6-5 and J is TRBJ2-7, with a weak D call TRBD1 (6 bases). Germline V gives CDR1 MNHEY, CDR2 SVGAGI. Trimming removed 6 bases from V and 3 bases from J, with 18 bases in between. This CDR3 has 15 residues. CDR3 amino acids: CASSLRDNILYEQYF. The CDR3 DNA follows: TGTGCCAGCAGCCTCCGGGACAACATCCTCTACGAGCAGTACTTC.

This clone has more than one count but fewer than ten. This rearrangement joins TRBV11-1 to TRBJ1-1; D not resolved. CDR3 length: 14 amino acids. CDR1 is SGHAT and CDR2 is FQDESV in the germline V gene (reference sequence). Trimming removed 5 bases at V and 7 bases at J, with 17 bases between. CDR3 protein: CASSLPNLWREAFF. In nucleotides, the CDR3 is TGTGCCAGCAGCCTCCCCAATCTCTGGCGTGAAGCTTTCTTT.

The CDR3 is CASSPQMMRGGLGDTQYF. The DNA for the CDR3 is TGCGCCAGCAGCCCACAAATGATGCGGGGGGGCCTTGGGGATACGCAGTATTTT. The chain is built from TRBV4-3 and TRBJ2-3; 9 nucleotides align to TRBD2. V was pared by 4 bases and J by 6 bases, with 17 bases of the junction left unmatched. This CDR3 has 18 residues. Per germline, CDR1 LGHNA and CDR2 YSLEER.

The rearrangement joins TRBV7-9 to TRBJ1-2; D not certain. The CDR3 is 15 amino acids. V was pared by 4 bases and J by 5 bases, with 17 bases between. Germline lookup yields CDR1 SEHNR and CDR2 FQNEAQ (reference sequence). The CDR3 loop is CASSSSYEFTYGYTF. DNA of the CDR3: TGTGCCAGCAGCTCCTCCTATGAATTTACGTATGGCTACACCTTC.

V and J are TRBV30 and TRBJ2-7, with D possibly matching TRBD1 (5 bases). The CDR3 length is 15 residues. Between the trimmed V and J ends, which lost 4 bases and 1 base, there was a span of 17 bases. Germline V lookup: CDR1 GTSNPN, CDR2 SVGIG (reference sequence). For the CDR3, the DNA is TGTGCCTGGAACCTTGGGCAGGGTGGGTCCTACGAGCAGTACTTC. Encoded protein: CAWNLGQGGSYEQYF.

This rearrangement joins TRBV9 to TRBJ1-1; 11 bases are shared with TRBD1. The CDR3 has 15 amino acids. The V gene's germline CDR1 is SGDLS and CDR2 YYNGEE. The ends lost 0 bases at V and 6 bases at J; junction bases unmatched: 4. This CDR3 is CASSVDLGQGAEAFF. The CDR3 coding sequence is TGTGCCAGCAGCGTAGACCTGGGACAGGGGGCTGAAGCTTTCTTT.

This clone was observed a single time. The V call is TRBV4-1, the J call TRBJ1-3; D not certain. Germline CDR1 and CDR2: MGHRA and YSYEKL. With 1 base removed from V and 0 bases from J, the gap between germline ends came to 10 bases. This CDR3 is built from 16 residues. CDR3 protein: CASSQAPLNSGNTIYF. The CDR3 bases are TGCGCCAGCAGCCAAGCTCCGCTTAACTCTGGAAACACCATATATTTT.

The CDR3 coding sequence is TGTGCCAGTAGTACAGGGAACACTGAAGCTTTCTTT. It codes for CASSTGNTEAFF. The chain employs TRBV19 and TRBJ1-1; D gene unclear. CDR1 LNHDA and CDR2 SQIVND come from the germline V gene (reference sequence). Trimming removed 4 bases from V and 1 base from J, with 4 bases in between. The CDR3 extends over 12 amino acids.

The chain has TRBV5-1 and TRBJ1-2, with D possibly matching TRBD1 (6 bases). The germline V gene encodes CDR1 SGHRS and CDR2 YFSETQ. This CDR3 region has 17 residues. Trimming left V 1 base short and J 0 bases short, with 16 bases between. The CDR3 loop is CASSLSAEGVTNYGYTF. The CDR3 DNA reads TGCGCCAGCAGCTTGTCGGCAGAGGGGGTCACTAACTATGGCTACACCTTC.

The chain joins TRBV7-9 to TRBJ2-3; 8 nucleotides agree with TRBD2. This CDR3 comprises 16 residues. Germline V gene data show CDR1 as SEHNR and CDR2 as FQNEAQ (reference sequence). The junction had 10 bases not matched to a gene; V was cut back by 4 bases and J by 4 bases. The CDR3 sequence: CASSSTGTSDSDTQYF. The DNA of the CDR3 is TGTGCCAGCAGCTCCACCGGGACTAGTGATTCAGATACGCAGTATTTT.